This T cell receptor (beta chain) was identified in a study of OX40 agonist ivuxolimab in advanced cancers. Study information: The patients got ivuxolimab, which is an agonistic anti-OX40 (CD134) antibody. Six ivuxolimab dose levels, 0.01 to 10 mg/kg, were given intravenously every 2 weeks.

Some clones are missing from TCRdb's copy, which holds only in-frame ones; the method was immunoSEQ multiplex PCR. The sample comprises around 100,000 clones, 90% of which are singletons, and approximately 0.16% rests with the top ten. Anyone with autoimmune disease history or systemic immunosuppression was excluded. The CDR3 contains 13 residues. CDR1 SGHKS and CDR2 YYEKEE come from the germline V gene (reference sequence). V was trimmed by 4 bases and J by 6 bases, leaving 14 bases between them. The sample here was CD4+ or CD8+ T cells sorted from blood, taken in a trial of the OX40 agonist ivuxolimab. The source is an adult with an advanced solid tumor such as melanoma, head and neck, liver or kidney cancer. The V gene is TRBV5-5, the J gene TRBJ2-7; D is ambiguous. The CDR3 bases are TGTGCCAGCAGCCAGAAGGGCCCTGGCGAGCAGTACTTC. This codes for CASSQKGPGEQYF.